This passage covers 13 T cell receptor beta chains from one sample sequenced in a study of CD8+ T cells in alopecia areata. Investigators isolated RNA and reverse transcribed it into cDNA to act as the sequencing template. Sequenced by immunoSEQ multiplex PCR; TCRdb stores in-frame clones only, minus some. The sample has roughly 30,000 clones; approximately 65% are singletons. The sequencing input was NKG2D-high CD8+ T cells sorted from blood. The source is a human donor with alopecia areata.

This clone was observed a single time. The rearrangement links TRBV28 to TRBJ2-7; possibly TRBD2 for D (6 bases). The CDR3 has 15 amino acids. With 6 bases removed from V and 2 bases from J, the gap between germline ends came to 17 bases. Germline V gene lookup returns CDR1 MDHEN and CDR2 SYDVKM. CDR3 protein: CASRYPGLGPYEQYF. CDR3 DNA sequence: TGTGCCAGCAGGTATCCGGGACTCGGTCCCTACGAGCAGTACTTC.

V is TRBV28 and J is TRBJ2-1; the D is unclear. From germline, CDR1 is MDHEN and CDR2 SYDVKM. This CDR3 spans 15 amino acids. Trimming took 2 bases from V and 3 from J, leaving 11 bases between them. As DNA, the CDR3 is TGTGCCAGCAGTTTACTCCGGACGAACTACAATGAGCAGTTCTTC. Translating it yields CASSLLRTNYNEQFF.

The chain employs TRBV19 and TRBJ2-4, with a possible D match to TRBD1 (5 bases). The CDR3 totals 12 residues. Germline CDR1 reads LNHDA; CDR2 reads SQIVND (reference sequence). The V gene lost 5 bases and the J gene lost 6 bases, with 8 bases spanning the gap. The CDR3 reads CASSQGGNIQYF. For the CDR3, the DNA is TGTGCCAGTAGTCAGGGTGGAAACATTCAGTACTTC. Using reference TRBV19 and TRBJ2-4 for the parts outside the CDR3, the full variable domain is DGGITQSPKYLFRKEGQNVTLSCEQNLNHDAMYWYRQDPGQGLRLIYYSQIVNDFQKGDIAEGYSVSREKKESFPLTVTSAQKNPTAFYLCASSQGGNIQYFGAGTRLSVL.

This clone occurred once. This sequence joins TRBV7-9 and TRBJ2-3; possible D gene TRBD2, 5 bases. The CDR3 covers 15 residues. Germline V CDR1 and CDR2: SEHNR, FQNEAQ (reference sequence). Between the trimmed V and J ends, which lost 5 bases and 2 bases, there was a span of 14 bases. CDR3 loop: CASSKLEGYTDTQYF. The CDR3 coding sequence is TGTGCCAGCAGCAAGCTAGAGGGTTACACAGATACGCAGTATTTT.

This clone came up a few times. The rearrangement joins TRBV19 to TRBJ1-2, with 8 bases lining up with TRBD1. V shed 6 bases and J 4 bases; nucleotides not matched to a gene: 4. The germline CDR1 and CDR2 sequences are LNHDA and SQIVND (reference sequence). This CDR3 is 13 amino acids long. The CDR3: CASSPGTGYGYTF. Here the CDR3 DNA reads TGTGCCAGTAGCCCAGGGACAGGCTATGGCTACACCTTC.

The chain joins TRBV7-6 to TRBJ2-3; possibly TRBD2 for D (5 bases). Germline V CDR1 and CDR2: SGHVS, FNYEAQ. There are 12 residues in the CDR3. V lost 11 bases, J lost 4 bases, and 13 bases lay in between. This CDR3 reads CASSFGADTQYF. The DNA for the CDR3 is TGTGCCTCGAGCTTCGGGGCAGATACGCAGTATTTT.

The chain is built from TRBV30 and TRBJ1-5; D is possibly TRBD1 (5 bases). V was trimmed by 3 bases and J by 0 bases, leaving 12 bases between them. The CDR3 loop spans 15 amino acids. Germline V gene data show CDR1 as GTSNPN and CDR2 as SVGIG (reference sequence). The CDR3 DNA reads as TGTGCCTGGAGCCCCCGGGGCCATAGCAATCAGCCCCAGCATTTT. Its translation: CAWSPRGHSNQPQHF. Full variable domain (outside the CDR3, taken from reference TRBV30 and TRBJ1-5): SQTIHQWPATLVQPVGSPLSLECTVEGTSNPNLYWYRQAAGRGLQLLFYSVGIGQISSEVPQNLSASRPQDRQFILSSKKLLLSDSGFYLCAWSPRGHSNQPQHFGDGTRLSIL.

This clone was recorded once. This sequence joins TRBV28 and TRBJ2-7; D is undetermined. Trimming shortened V by 2 bases and J by 5 bases, and 22 bases separated the two germline ends. CDR1 and CDR2 (germline): MDHEN, SYDVKM. The CDR3 runs 17 residues. The CDR3 DNA reads as TGTGCCAGCAGTTTAGAAGGTTTCTGGCAGAACCCAAACGAGCAGTACTTC. It specifies CASSLEGFWQNPNEQYF.

The table lists this clone with a few counts. CDR3 loop: CASSLAGPYEQYF. In DNA, the CDR3 is TGTGCCAGCAGTTTGGCGGGTCCCTACGAGCAGTACTTC. The chain employs TRBV28 and TRBJ2-7; possibly TRBD2 for D (5 bases). The germline V gene encodes CDR1 MDHEN and CDR2 SYDVKM. V was cut by 3 bases and J by 2 bases, with 8 bases left in between. This CDR3 has 13 amino acids. Looking up the rest from reference TRBV28 and TRBJ2-7 gives the full variable domain: DVKVTQSSRYLVKRTGEKVFLECVQDMDHENMFWYRQDPGLGLRLIYFSYDVKMKEKGDIPEGYSVSREKKERFSLILESASTNQTSMYLCASSLAGPYEQYFGPGTRLTVT.

The CDR3 DNA is TGTGCCAGCAGTTTGGGGCGCTCCTACGAGCAGTACTTC. It is translated as CASSLGRSYEQYF. The chain is built from TRBV27 and TRBJ2-7; TRBD1 might be the D (5 bases). Germline lookup yields CDR1 MNHEY and CDR2 SMNVEV (reference sequence). The CDR3 extends over 13 amino acids. With 3 bases removed from V and 0 bases from J, the gap between germline ends came to 6 bases.

The V gene is TRBV7-3, the J gene TRBJ2-2; 11 positions agree with TRBD1. Germline loops: CDR1 SGHTA, CDR2 FQGTGA. The CDR3 runs to 15 residues. The V and J ends lost 4 bases and 5 bases, in that order; junction bases with no gene match: 3. In nucleotides, the CDR3 is TGTGCCAGCAGCTCCGGGACAGGGGGAACCGGGGAGCTGTTTTTT. Residues: CASSSGTGGTGELFF.

The CDR3 nucleotides read TGTGCCAGTAGTGGGGAATGGGCCGGGGAGCTGTTTTTT. Translating gives CASSGEWAGELFF. This chain joins TRBV19 and TRBJ2-2; D gene uncertain. Germline V gives CDR1 LNHDA, CDR2 SQIVND (reference sequence). The CDR3 spans 13 residues. Trimming removed 5 bases at V and 6 bases at J, with 10 bases between. The full variable domain, its missing parts supplied by reference TRBV19 and TRBJ2-2, is DGGITQSPKYLFRKEGQNVTLSCEQNLNHDAMYWYRQDPGQGLRLIYYSQIVNDFQKGDIAEGYSVSREKKESFPLTVTSAQKNPTAFYLCASSGEWAGELFFGEGSRLTVL.

The chain links TRBV5-4 to TRBJ2-7; D gene unclear. The CDR3 has 15 residues. CDR1 is SGHNT, CDR2 YYREEE, per germline (reference sequence). Trimming left V 4 bases short and J 0 bases short, with 14 bases between. CDR3 region: CASSPVDQSSYEQYF. DNA of the CDR3: TGTGCCAGCAGCCCCGTGGACCAGAGCTCCTACGAGCAGTACTTC.